These T cell receptor beta chains were read from a single sample in a study of cytomegalovirus exposure and HLA in healthy donors. Using immunoSEQ multiplex PCR, the repertoire was profiled, and TCRdb retains in-frame clones only, with some absent. The sample has roughly 99,000 clones, around 74% seen once. Material for sequencing was PBMCs. The receptors shown here come from a male donor in good health and CMV-seronegative. CDR3s include the opening cysteine and the closing phenylalanine or tryptophan. D genes are given only for firm matches. The size field is filled for only some rows; it gives once, few, many or a size class.

V gene,D gene,clone size,J gene,CDR3 DNA,CDR3 protein
TRBV5-1,NA,few,TRBJ2-1,TGCGCCAGCAGTGAAGCGGGTGGTGATGAGCAGTTCTTC,CASSEAGGDEQFF
TRBV18,NA,NA,TRBJ2-5,TGTGCCAGCTCACCAAAGCACCAAGAGACCCAGTACTTC,CASSPKHQETQYF
TRBV7-3,TRBD2,NA,TRBJ2-7,TGTGCCAGCAGCTTAGCTAGCGGGGAAGCCTACGAGCAGTACTTC,CASSLASGEAYEQYF
TRBV6-5,NA,NA,TRBJ2-2,TGTGCCAGCAGTTCAATTCAAACAGGGAACACCGGGGAGCTGTTTTTT,CASSSIQTGNTGELFF
TRBV5-6,NA,NA,TRBJ1-2,TGTGCCAGCAGCCGCCAAAGGACAAGCTATGGCCACACCTTC,CASSRQRTSYGHTF
TRBV5-1,NA,NA,TRBJ1-2,TGCGCCAGCAGCTTCGACAGAGGCTATGGCTACACCTTC,CASSFDRGYGYTF
TRBV5-5,NA,NA,TRBJ2-7,TGTGCCAGCAGCTTGTTTGGACTCGAAGGCGGCGAGCAGTACTTC,CASSLFGLEGGEQYF
TRBV7-3,NA,NA,TRBJ2-7,TGTGCCAGCAGCTTAAATTCAAGGACGCCGGGGGAGCAGTACTTC,CASSLNSRTPGEQYF
TRBV5-1,NA,NA,TRBJ2-5,TGCGCCAGCAGCTTGGTAGCAGGGGCAGGGGAGACCCAGTACTTC,CASSLVAGAGETQYF
TRBV15,TRBD2,NA,TRBJ2-1,TGTGCCACCAGCAGAGATTTGGGCGGCGGGAGGGGCTACAATGAGCAGTTCTTC,CATSRDLGGGRGYNEQFF
TRBV7-3,TRBD2,NA,TRBJ2-1,TGTGCCAGCAGCTTAATCGCTAGCGGAAATGAGCAGTTCTTC,CASSLIASGNEQFF
TRBV18,NA,NA,TRBJ1-5,TGTGCCAGCTCACAGGGGAAGAATCAGCCCCAGCATTTT,CASSQGKNQPQHF
TRBV18,TRBD1,NA,TRBJ1-1,TGTGCCAGCTCACCAGCTGGGACAGGGGTGGGAACTGAAGCTTTCTTT,CASSPAGTGVGTEAFF
TRBV9,NA,NA,TRBJ1-1,TGTGCCAGCAGCGTAGAAGAGGTCCCCCCGCTGAACACTGAAGCTTTCTTT,CASSVEEVPPLNTEAFF
TRBV14,NA,NA,TRBJ2-7,TGTGCCAGCAGCCAGGGGCTCTGGGGAGAGCAGTACTTC,CASSQGLWGEQYF
TRBV29-1,NA,NA,TRBJ2-2,TGCAGCGTGAGGGCCACCGGGGAGCTGTTTTTT,CSVRATGELFF
TRBV27,TRBD1,NA,TRBJ2-7,TGTGCCAGCAGTCTCACCGGGACAGGGGAAGAGGAGCAGTACTTC,CASSLTGTGEEEQYF
TRBV30,TRBD1,NA,TRBJ1-2,TGTGCCTGGAGTGTATCGGCAGGGGGATCCGACTACACCTTC,CAWSVSAGGSDYTF
TRBV16,NA,NA,TRBJ2-7,TGTGCCAGCACCGAGAGGACAGCGGCGGAGCAGTACTTC,CASTERTAAEQYF
TRBV27,NA,NA,TRBJ1-5,TGTGCCAGCAGTCTAGGAGTCGGGGGTAGGGAGAGCAATCAGCCCCAGCATTTT,CASSLGVGGRESNQPQHF
TRBV6-4,TRBD2,NA,TRBJ2-3,TGTGCCAGCAGTGAAACTAGCGGGGCAGATACGCAGTATTTT,CASSETSGADTQYF
TRBV11-3,NA,NA,TRBJ2-7,TGTGCCAGCAGCCACAGGGTAATCGACGAGCAGTACTTC,CASSHRVIDEQYF
TRBV4-1,TRBD1,NA,TRBJ1-3,TGCGCCAGCAGCCATCTGTGGGGGACAGAAATTGGAAACACCATATATTTT,CASSHLWGTEIGNTIYF
TRBV6-5,TRBD1,NA,TRBJ1-5,TGTGCCAGCAGTTACTCCGGGACAGGGGGCCAGCCCCAGCATTTT,CASSYSGTGGQPQHF
TRBV9,TRBD1,NA,TRBJ2-2,TGTGCCAGCAGCGCCCGACAGGGGGTTAACACCGGGGAGCTGTTTTTT,CASSARQGVNTGELFF
TRBV5-1,TRBD1,NA,TRBJ2-7,TGCGCCAGCAGCTCCTTACCGACAGGGGGTCTAGAAGAGCAGTACTTC,CASSSLPTGGLEEQYF
TRBV10-3,TRBD2,NA,TRBJ2-1,TGTGCCATCAGATCTAGCGGGAGCTTGTCCTACAATGAGCAGTTCTTC,CAIRSSGSLSYNEQFF
TRBV5-5,TRBD2,NA,TRBJ2-1,TGTGCCAGCAGCTCTAGCGGAGAGTACAATGAGCAGTTCTTC,CASSSSGEYNEQFF
TRBV11-2,NA,NA,TRBJ2-7,TGTGCCAGCAGCTTAGCTACAGGGCCCACCTACGAGCAGTACTTC,CASSLATGPTYEQYF
TRBV29-1,NA,NA,TRBJ2-7,TGCAGCGTTGGAAAGGGAGCCGAGCAGTACTTC,CSVGKGAEQYF
TRBV28,NA,NA,TRBJ2-7,TGTGCCAGCAGCTTTTCCTGCGAGCAGTACTTC,CASSFSCEQYF
TRBV4-1,TRBD1,once,TRBJ1-5,TGCGCCAGCAGCCAAGTGGCAGGGGGAGGCGGCCAGCATTTT,CASSQVAGGGGQHF
TRBV29-1,NA,NA,TRBJ1-6,TGCAGCGTTGACGAGGGTGATAATTCACCCCTCCACTTT,CSVDEGDNSPLHF
TRBV11-2,NA,NA,TRBJ2-7,TGTGCCAGCAGCCCGAGGACACGACCGGAGCAGTACTTC,CASSPRTRPEQYF
TRBV6-5,TRBD1,once,TRBJ2-3,TGTGCCAGCGGACAGGACAGGGAGTTCACAGATACGCAGTATTTT,CASGQDREFTDTQYF
TRBV7-2,TRBD2,NA,TRBJ2-7,TGTGCCAGCAGCTTGAGAGCGGGGGGAAGCTACGAGCAGTACTTC,CASSLRAGGSYEQYF
TRBV6-5,NA,few,TRBJ2-5,TGTGCCAGCACCAACCAGGGAGAGACCCAGTACTTC,CASTNQGETQYF
TRBV29-1,NA,NA,TRBJ2-1,TGCAGCGTTGTAGTGGGAGGCCCCCCCTCCAATGAGCAGTTCTTC,CSVVVGGPPSNEQFF
TRBV5-5,NA,NA,TRBJ1-1,TGTGCCAGCAGCTTGGGGATTTTAGCCGCTCTTCGTATGAACACTGAAGCTTTCTTT,CASSLGILAALRMNTEAFF
TRBV30,NA,NA,TRBJ2-3,TGTGCCTGGAGCGCCCTGGGTGGGAGAGAAGATACGCAGTATTTT,CAWSALGGREDTQYF
TRBV10-3,TRBD2,NA,TRBJ2-2,TGTGCCATCAGTGGGACTAGCGGGAGCGCCGGGGAGCTGTTTTTT,CAISGTSGSAGELFF
TRBV9,NA,few,TRBJ2-2,TGTGCCAGCAGCCCCCTGGGGCAGGGCTTTGCCGGGGAGCTGTTTTTT,CASSPLGQGFAGELFF
TRBV9,TRBD2,once,TRBJ2-1,TGTGCCAGCAGCGTAGGGGGCAGCGGGAACAAAACCACCTACAATGAGCAGTTCTTC,CASSVGGSGNKTTYNEQFF
TRBV4-3,NA,NA,TRBJ2-5,TGCGCCAGCAGCCAAGATGCTTCGAGTCCTGAGACCCAGTACTTC,CASSQDASSPETQYF
TRBV19,NA,NA,TRBJ2-3,TGTGCCAGTAGCTGGCGTGTAAGGGGTTGGACAGATACGCAGTATTTT,CASSWRVRGWTDTQYF
TRBV7-9,TRBD1,NA,TRBJ2-1,TGTGCCAGCAGCTTGATACAGGGGGACAATGAGCAGTTCTTC,CASSLIQGDNEQFF
TRBV9,TRBD1,NA,TRBJ2-3,TGTGCCAGCGGGGGGGACAGGGCCTTCACAGATACGCAGTATTTT,CASGGDRAFTDTQYF
TRBV19,TRBD2,NA,TRBJ2-7,TGTGCCAGTCGGGCTAGCGGGAGGGTCCACGAGCAGTACTTC,CASRASGRVHEQYF
TRBV5-1,TRBD1,NA,TRBJ1-1,TGCGCCAGCAGCTTCACAGGGGAGGTTACTGAAGCTTTCTTT,CASSFTGEVTEAFF
TRBV14,NA,NA,TRBJ1-2,TGTGCCAGCAGCCAGGTCCGGGACATCGGCTACACCTTC,CASSQVRDIGYTF